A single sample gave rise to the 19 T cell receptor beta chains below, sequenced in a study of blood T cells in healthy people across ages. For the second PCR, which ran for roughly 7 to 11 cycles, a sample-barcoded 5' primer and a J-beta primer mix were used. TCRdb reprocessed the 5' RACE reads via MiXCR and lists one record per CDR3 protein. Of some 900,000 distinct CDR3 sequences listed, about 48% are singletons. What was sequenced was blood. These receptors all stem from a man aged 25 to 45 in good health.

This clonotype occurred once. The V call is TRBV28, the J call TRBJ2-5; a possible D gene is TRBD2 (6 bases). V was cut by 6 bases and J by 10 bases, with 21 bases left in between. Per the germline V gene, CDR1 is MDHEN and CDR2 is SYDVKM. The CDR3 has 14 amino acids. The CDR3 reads CASSQGTPGGIQYF. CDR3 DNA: TGTGCCAGCAGCCAAGGGACTCCAGGTGGGATCCAGTACTTC.

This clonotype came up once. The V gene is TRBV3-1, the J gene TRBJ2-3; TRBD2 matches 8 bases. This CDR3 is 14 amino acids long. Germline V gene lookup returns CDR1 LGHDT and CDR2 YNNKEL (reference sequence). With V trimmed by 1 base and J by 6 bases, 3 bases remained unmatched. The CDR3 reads CASSQVTSDDTQYF. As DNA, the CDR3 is TGTGCCAGCAGCCAAGTGACTAGCGACGATACGCAGTATTTT.

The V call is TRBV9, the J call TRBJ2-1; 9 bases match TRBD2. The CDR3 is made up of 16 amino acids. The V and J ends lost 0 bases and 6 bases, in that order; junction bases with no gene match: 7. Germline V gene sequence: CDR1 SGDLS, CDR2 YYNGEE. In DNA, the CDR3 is TGTGCCAGCAGCGTAGAGGGGACTAGCATCGGCAATGAGCAGTTCTTC. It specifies CASSVEGTSIGNEQFF.

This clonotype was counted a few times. Here the CDR3 DNA reads TGTGCCAGCAGCCCCAGGTTCGGACAAGGCACAGATACGCAGTATTTT. Protein: CASSPRFGQGTDTQYF. J is TRBJ2-3 and V is TRBV11-2, with D possibly being TRBD1 (5 bases). V was pared by 5 bases and J by 1 base, with 16 bases between. This CDR3 contains 16 residues. Germline CDR1 SGHAT, CDR2 FQNNGV.

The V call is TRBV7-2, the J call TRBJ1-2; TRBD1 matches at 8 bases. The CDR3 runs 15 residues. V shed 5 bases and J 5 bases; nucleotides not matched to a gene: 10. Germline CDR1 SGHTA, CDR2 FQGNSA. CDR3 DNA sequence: TGTGCCAGCAGCGGAGCGGTCCAGGGGGCGTATGGCTACACCTTC. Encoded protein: CASSGAVQGAYGYTF.

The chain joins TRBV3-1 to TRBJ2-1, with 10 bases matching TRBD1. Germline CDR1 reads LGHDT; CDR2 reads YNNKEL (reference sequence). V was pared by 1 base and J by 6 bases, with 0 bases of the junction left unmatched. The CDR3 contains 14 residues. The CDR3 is CASSQGTGGNEQFF. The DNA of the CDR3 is TGTGCCAGCAGCCAAGGGACAGGGGGCAATGAGCAGTTCTTC.

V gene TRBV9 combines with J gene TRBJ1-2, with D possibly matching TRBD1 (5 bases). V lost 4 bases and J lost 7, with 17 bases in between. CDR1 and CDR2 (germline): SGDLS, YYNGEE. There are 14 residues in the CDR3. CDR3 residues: CASSPSIGAGGYTF. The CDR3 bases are TGTGCCAGCAGCCCAAGTATAGGGGCGGGTGGCTACACCTTC.

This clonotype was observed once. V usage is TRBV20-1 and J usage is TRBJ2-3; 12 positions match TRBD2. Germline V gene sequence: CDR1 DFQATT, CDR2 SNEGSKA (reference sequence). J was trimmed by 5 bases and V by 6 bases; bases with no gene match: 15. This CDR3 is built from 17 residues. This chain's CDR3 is CSAAHGLAGSLGDTQYF. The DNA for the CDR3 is TGCAGTGCCGCCCACGGACTAGCGGGAAGTCTAGGAGATACGCAGTATTTT.

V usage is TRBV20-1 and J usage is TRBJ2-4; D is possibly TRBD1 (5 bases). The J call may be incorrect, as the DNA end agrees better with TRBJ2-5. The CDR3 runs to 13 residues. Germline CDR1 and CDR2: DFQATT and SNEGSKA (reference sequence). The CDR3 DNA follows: TGCAGTGCCACCTTGACAGAGATGGGGACCCAGTACTTC. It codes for CSATLTEMGTQYF.

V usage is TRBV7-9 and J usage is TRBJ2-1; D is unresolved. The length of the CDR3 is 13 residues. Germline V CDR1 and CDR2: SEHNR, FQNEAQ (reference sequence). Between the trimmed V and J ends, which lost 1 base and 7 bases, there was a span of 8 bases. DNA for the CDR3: TGTGCCAGCAGCTTAGGCAGCCCAAATGAGCAGTTCTTC. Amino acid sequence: CASSLGSPNEQFF.

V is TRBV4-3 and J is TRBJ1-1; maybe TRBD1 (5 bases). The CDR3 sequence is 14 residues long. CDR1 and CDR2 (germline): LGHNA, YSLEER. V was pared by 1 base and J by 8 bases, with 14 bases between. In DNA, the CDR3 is TGCGCCAGCAGCCAAGGCCGGGGGGGGGAGGAAGCTTTCTTT. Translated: CASSQGRGGEEAFF.

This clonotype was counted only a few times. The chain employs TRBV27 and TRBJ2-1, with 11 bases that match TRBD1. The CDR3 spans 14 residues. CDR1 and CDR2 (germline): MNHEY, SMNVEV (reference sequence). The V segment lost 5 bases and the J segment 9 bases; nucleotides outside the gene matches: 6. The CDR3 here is CASSAGQGDLEQFF. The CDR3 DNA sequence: TGTGCCAGCAGTGCGGGACAGGGGGACCTTGAGCAGTTCTTC.

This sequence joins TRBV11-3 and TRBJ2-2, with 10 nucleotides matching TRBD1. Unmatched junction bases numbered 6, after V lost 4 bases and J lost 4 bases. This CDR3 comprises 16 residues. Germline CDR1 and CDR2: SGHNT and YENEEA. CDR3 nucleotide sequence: TGTGCCAGCAGCTCCGGGGACAGGGGTTTCACCGGGGAGCTGTTTTTT. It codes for CASSSGDRGFTGELFF.

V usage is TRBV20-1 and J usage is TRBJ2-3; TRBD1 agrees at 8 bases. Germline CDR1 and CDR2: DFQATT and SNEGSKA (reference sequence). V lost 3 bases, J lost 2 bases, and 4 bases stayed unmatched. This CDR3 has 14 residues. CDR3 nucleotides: TGCAGTGCTAGCGGACAGGGTCCCACAGATACGCAGTATTTT. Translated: CSASGQGPTDTQYF.

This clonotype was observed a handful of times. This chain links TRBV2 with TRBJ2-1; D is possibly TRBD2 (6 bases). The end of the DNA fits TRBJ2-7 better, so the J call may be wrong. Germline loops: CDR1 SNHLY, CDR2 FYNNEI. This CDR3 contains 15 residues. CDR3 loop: CASSETSSPYNEQYF. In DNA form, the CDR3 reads TGTGCCAGCAGTGAAACTAGCTCACCCTACAATGAGCAGTACTTC.

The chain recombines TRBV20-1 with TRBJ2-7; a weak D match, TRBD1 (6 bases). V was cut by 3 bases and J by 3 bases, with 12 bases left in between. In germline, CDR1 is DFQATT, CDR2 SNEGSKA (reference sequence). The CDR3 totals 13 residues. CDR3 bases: TGCAGTGCTAGTAACAGGGCAGGCTACGAGCAGTACTTC. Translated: CSASNRAGYEQYF.

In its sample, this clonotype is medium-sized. CDR3 sequence: CSGRRDIQETQYF. In DNA, the CDR3 is TGCAGCGGGCGCCGGGACATCCAAGAGACCCAGTACTTC. This chain joins TRBV29-1 and TRBJ2-5, with D possibly matching TRBD1 (6 bases). CDR3 length equals 13 residues. Per the germline V gene, CDR1 is SQVTM and CDR2 is ANQGSEA. With 7 bases removed from V and 1 base from J, the gap between germline ends came to 13 bases.

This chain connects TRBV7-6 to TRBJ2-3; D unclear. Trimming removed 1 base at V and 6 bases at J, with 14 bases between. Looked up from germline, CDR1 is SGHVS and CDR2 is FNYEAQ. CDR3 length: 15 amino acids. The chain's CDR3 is CASSLGTVVDDTQYF. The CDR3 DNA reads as TGTGCCAGCAGCTTAGGCACTGTTGTTGACGATACGCAGTATTTT.

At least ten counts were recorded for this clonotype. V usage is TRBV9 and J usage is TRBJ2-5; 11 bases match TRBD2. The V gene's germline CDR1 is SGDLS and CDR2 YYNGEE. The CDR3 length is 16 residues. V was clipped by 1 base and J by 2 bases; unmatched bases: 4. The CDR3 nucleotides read TGTGCCAGCAGCGTAACTAGCGGGGGATTTCAAGAGACCCAGTACTTC. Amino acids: CASSVTSGGFQETQYF.